This entry is about one T cell receptor beta chain. Data came from immunoSEQ multiplex PCR; TCRdb stores just in-frame clones and leaves some out. The sample comprises about 29,000 clones, over 85% of which are singletons, and 5.7% rests with the top ten. This sample is drawn from a study of T cell changes during pregnancy in multiple sclerosis. V was shortened by 6 bases and J by 1 base, with 9 bases between the two germline ends. There are 13 residues in the CDR3. Germline CDR1 reads MRHNA; CDR2 reads SNTAGT. The receptor comes from a female donor with multiple sclerosis, enrolled in a pregnancy study. The sample in question was CD8+ T cells from peripheral blood mononuclear cells, obtained before pregnancy. The genes are TRBV6-4 and TRBJ1-1; possibly TRBD1 for D (6 bases). The chain's CDR3 is CASSRDKNTEAFF. The CDR3 region has the DNA TGTGCCAGCAGCCGGGACAAGAACACTGAAGCTTTCTTT.